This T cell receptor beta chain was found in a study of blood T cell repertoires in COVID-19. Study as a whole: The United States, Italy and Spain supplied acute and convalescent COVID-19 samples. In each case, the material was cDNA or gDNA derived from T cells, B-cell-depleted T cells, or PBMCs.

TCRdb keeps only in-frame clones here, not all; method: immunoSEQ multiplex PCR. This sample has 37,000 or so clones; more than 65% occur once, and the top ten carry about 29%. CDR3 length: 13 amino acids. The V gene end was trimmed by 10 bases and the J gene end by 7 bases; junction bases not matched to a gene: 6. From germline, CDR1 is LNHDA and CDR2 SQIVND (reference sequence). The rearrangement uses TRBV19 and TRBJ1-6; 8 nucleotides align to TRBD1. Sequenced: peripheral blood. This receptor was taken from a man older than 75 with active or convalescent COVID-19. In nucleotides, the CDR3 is TGTGCCACCAAGACAGGGGCCAATTCACCCCTCCACTTT. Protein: CATKTGANSPLHF. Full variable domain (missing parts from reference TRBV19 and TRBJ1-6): DGGITQSPKYLFRKEGQNVTLSCEQNLNHDAMYWYRQDPGQGLRLIYYSQIVNDFQKGDIAEGYSVSREKKESFPLTVTSAQKNPTAFYLCATKTGANSPLHFGNGTRLTVT.